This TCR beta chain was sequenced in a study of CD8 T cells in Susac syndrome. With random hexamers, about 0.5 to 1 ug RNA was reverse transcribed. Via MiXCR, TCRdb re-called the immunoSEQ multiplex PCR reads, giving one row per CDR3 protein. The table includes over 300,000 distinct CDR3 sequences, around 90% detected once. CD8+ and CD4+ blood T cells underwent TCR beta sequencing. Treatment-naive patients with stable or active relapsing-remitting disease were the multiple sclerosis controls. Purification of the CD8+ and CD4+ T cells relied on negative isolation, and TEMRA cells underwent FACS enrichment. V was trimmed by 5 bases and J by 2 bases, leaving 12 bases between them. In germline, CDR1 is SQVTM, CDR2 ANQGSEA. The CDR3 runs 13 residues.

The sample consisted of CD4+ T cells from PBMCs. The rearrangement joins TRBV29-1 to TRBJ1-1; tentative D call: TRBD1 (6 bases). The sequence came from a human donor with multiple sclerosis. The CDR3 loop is CSVNTGSNTEAFF. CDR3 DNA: TGCAGCGTTAACACAGGGTCAAACACTGAAGCTTTCTTT.